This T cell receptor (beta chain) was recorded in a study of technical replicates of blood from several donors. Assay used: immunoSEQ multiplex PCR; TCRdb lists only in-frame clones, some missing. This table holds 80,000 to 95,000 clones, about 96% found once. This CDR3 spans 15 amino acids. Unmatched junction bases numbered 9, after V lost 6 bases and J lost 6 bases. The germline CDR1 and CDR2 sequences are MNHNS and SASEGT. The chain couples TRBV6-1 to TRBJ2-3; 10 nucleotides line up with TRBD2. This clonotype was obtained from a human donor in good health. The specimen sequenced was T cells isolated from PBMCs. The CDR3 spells CASSSQTSGYDTQYF. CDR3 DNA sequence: TGTGCCAGCAGCTCACAGACTAGCGGGTATGATACGCAGTATTTT.